Below are 15 T cell receptor beta chains sequenced from a single sample in a study of T-cell memory formation after mild COVID-19. MiXCR was run by TCRdb on the 5' RACE reads, yielding one entry per CDR3 protein. This sample has fewer than 95,000 distinct CDR3 sequences; about 12% occur once, and the top ten carry approximately 26%. Sequencing was done on a sample of PBMCs or a T cell subset sorted from them (not recorded which). Every receptor here comes from an adult woman who had mild COVID-19 (a few samples of this study predate the infection). Cell type and time point are not known.

The chain links TRBV9 to TRBJ2-7; TRBD2 matches at 8 bases. The CDR3 covers 16 residues. Germline V gene sequence: CDR1 SGDLS, CDR2 YYNGEE. Losses at the gene ends were 1 base for V and 0 bases for J; bases not matched to a gene: 6. CDR3 bases: TGTGCCAGCAGCGTAATAGCGGGACCCCTCTCCTACGAGCAGTACTTC. It encodes CASSVIAGPLSYEQYF.

The chain employs TRBV7-9 and TRBJ2-1; TRBD1 might be the D (6 bases). The CDR3 consists of 13 residues. V dropped 1 base and J dropped 10 bases, with 11 bases sitting between them. Germline lookup yields CDR1 SEHNR and CDR2 FQNEAQ (reference sequence). The CDR3 coding sequence is TGTGCCAGCAGCTTAGACAGGGTAGAGGAGCAGTTCTTC. Translating it yields CASSLDRVEEQFF.

This clonotype was recorded once. This may come from a read error, since a much larger clone is one base off. The CDR3 spells CASSLEPHGARATEAFF. For the CDR3, the DNA is TGCGCCAGCAGCTTGGAACCACATGGGGCGCGGGCCACTGAAGCTTTCTTT. The chain has TRBV5-1 and TRBJ1-1, with a possible D match to TRBD1 (5 bases). This CDR3 is built from 17 residues. V lost 0 bases and J 4 bases, leaving 19 bases between the germline ends. Looked up from germline, CDR1 is SGHRS and CDR2 is YFSETQ.

This clonotype has more than one count but fewer than ten. The chain links TRBV29-1 to TRBJ2-4; D may be TRBD1 or TRBD2 (5 bases each). Per germline, CDR1 SQVTM and CDR2 ANQGSEA. The V end was cut by 3 bases, the J end by 9 bases, with 9 bases between. This CDR3 contains 11 residues. CDR3 in amino acids: CSVEMRGIQYF. Written as DNA, the CDR3 is TGCAGCGTTGAGATGAGGGGCATTCAGTACTTC.

This clonotype occurred a few times. The J gene is TRBJ1-2, the V gene TRBV12-3 or TRBV12-4, with TRBD1 as a possible D gene (5 bases). V dropped 1 base and J dropped 2 bases, with 5 bases sitting between them. This CDR3 has 13 amino acids. CDR3 sequence: CASSLGTNYGYTF. DNA of the CDR3: TGTGCCAGCAGTTTAGGGACAAACTATGGCTACACCTTC.

This clonotype has only a few counts. The V gene is TRBV7-9, the J gene TRBJ2-5, with D hard to call. CDR1 and CDR2 from the germline V gene are SEHNR and FQNEAQ (reference sequence). The V and J ends lost 5 bases and 5 bases respectively, with 9 bases between them. This CDR3 is built from 12 residues. The CDR3 DNA is TGTGCCAGCAGCCTAACGGAGGAGACCCAGTACTTC. Its translation: CASSLTEETQYF.

This chain joins TRBV6-5 and TRBJ2-3, with 8 bases that match TRBD2. The ends lost 2 bases at V and 3 bases at J; junction bases unmatched: 10. The germline gives CDR1 MNHEY, CDR2 SVGAGI. The CDR3 spans 17 residues. The CDR3 DNA follows: TGTGCCAGCAGTTACCACCCAGCGGGGGATGGGACAGATACGCAGTATTTT. Encoded protein: CASSYHPAGDGTDTQYF.

This clonotype was picked up a small number of times. V and J are TRBV7-9 and TRBJ2-1; D is uncertain. CDR1 is SEHNR and CDR2 is FQNEAQ in the germline V gene (reference sequence). Trimming cost V 1 base and J 2 bases, with 9 bases left between them. The CDR3 consists of 15 residues. CDR3 nucleotides: TGTGCCAGCAGCTTAGTGCGCGGTACCTACAATGAGCAGTTCTTC. Protein: CASSLVRGTYNEQFF.

The chain uses TRBV10-2 and TRBJ1-5; tentative D call: TRBD1 (5 bases). This CDR3 has 18 amino acids. Germline lookup yields CDR1 WSHSY and CDR2 SAAADI. V was cut by 2 bases and J by 1 base, with 18 bases left in between. The CDR3 here is CASSEIGDTGMSNQPQHF. The CDR3 DNA sequence: TGCGCCAGCAGTGAGATAGGGGATACGGGTATGAGCAATCAGCCCCAGCATTTT.

The chain recombines TRBV5-1 with TRBJ2-3, with a tentative D call TRBD2 (6 bases). This CDR3 is 14 amino acids long. The V gene's germline CDR1 is SGHRS and CDR2 YFSETQ. Trimming removed 0 bases from V and 9 bases from J, with 14 bases in between. CDR3 bases: TGCGCCAGCAGCTTGGCTACTCCCCGGGAGACGCAGTATTTT. This encodes CASSLATPRETQYF.

This clonotype was observed a few times. The rearrangement uses TRBV28 and TRBJ1-5, with a tentative D call TRBD1 (6 bases). Trimming took 8 bases from V and 2 from J, leaving 10 bases between them. The germline V gene encodes CDR1 MDHEN and CDR2 SYDVKM. There are 13 residues in the CDR3. CDR3 region: CASEGGGNQPQHF. The CDR3 DNA reads as TGTGCCAGCGAGGGGGGTGGCAATCAGCCCCAGCATTTT.

In DNA, the CDR3 is TGCAGCGTTGAGACAGCCAACGAAGAGACCCAGTACTTC. Protein sequence: CSVETANEETQYF. V usage is TRBV29-1 and J usage is TRBJ2-5, with a weak D call TRBD1 (5 bases). CDR3 length: 13 amino acids. The germline V and J ends were trimmed by 3 bases and 3 bases, with 11 bases remaining between them. Per germline, CDR1 SQVTM and CDR2 ANQGSEA.

This clonotype occurred a few times. The rearrangement joins TRBV19 to TRBJ1-2; weak D call: TRBD1 (6 bases). Germline CDR1 reads LNHDA; CDR2 reads SQIVND (reference sequence). V was shortened by 4 bases and J by 3 bases, with 18 bases between the two germline ends. The CDR3 extends over 16 amino acids. The CDR3 DNA sequence: TGTGCCAGTAGTAGACCAAACAGGGAGTTTTACTATGGCTACACCTTC. It specifies CASSRPNREFYYGYTF.

This clonotype was seen more than once but under ten times. The chain employs TRBV27 and TRBJ2-7; D remains unclear. V shed 3 bases and J shed 6 bases, with 9 bases lying between them. The germline CDR1 and CDR2 sequences are MNHEY and SMNVEV (reference sequence). This CDR3 comprises 12 residues. The CDR3 nucleotides read TGTGCCAGCAGTTTTCCGTGGGGCGAGCAGTACTTC. This sequence encodes CASSFPWGEQYF.

At least ten counts were recorded for this clonotype. The chain uses TRBV12-3 or TRBV12-4 and TRBJ2-1; D tentatively reads TRBD1 or TRBD2 (5 bases each). The CDR3 totals 12 residues. V was cut by 3 bases and J by 6 bases, with 6 bases left in between. CDR3 amino acids: CASSFGGNEQFF. CDR3 DNA: TGTGCCAGCAGTTTTGGGGGCAATGAGCAGTTCTTC.